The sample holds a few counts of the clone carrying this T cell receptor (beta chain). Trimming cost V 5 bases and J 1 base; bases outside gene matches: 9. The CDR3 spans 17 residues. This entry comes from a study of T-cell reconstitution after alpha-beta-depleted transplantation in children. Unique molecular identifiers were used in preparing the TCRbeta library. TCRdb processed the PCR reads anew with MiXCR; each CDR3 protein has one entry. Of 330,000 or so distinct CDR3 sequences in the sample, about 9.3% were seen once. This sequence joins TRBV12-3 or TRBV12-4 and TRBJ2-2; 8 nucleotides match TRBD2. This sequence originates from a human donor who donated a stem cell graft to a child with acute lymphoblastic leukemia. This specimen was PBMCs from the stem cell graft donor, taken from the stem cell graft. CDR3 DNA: TGTGCCAGCAGTCCCTGGGTAGCGGGGAAGAACACCGGGGAGCTGTTTTTT. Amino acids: CASSPWVAGKNTGELFF.